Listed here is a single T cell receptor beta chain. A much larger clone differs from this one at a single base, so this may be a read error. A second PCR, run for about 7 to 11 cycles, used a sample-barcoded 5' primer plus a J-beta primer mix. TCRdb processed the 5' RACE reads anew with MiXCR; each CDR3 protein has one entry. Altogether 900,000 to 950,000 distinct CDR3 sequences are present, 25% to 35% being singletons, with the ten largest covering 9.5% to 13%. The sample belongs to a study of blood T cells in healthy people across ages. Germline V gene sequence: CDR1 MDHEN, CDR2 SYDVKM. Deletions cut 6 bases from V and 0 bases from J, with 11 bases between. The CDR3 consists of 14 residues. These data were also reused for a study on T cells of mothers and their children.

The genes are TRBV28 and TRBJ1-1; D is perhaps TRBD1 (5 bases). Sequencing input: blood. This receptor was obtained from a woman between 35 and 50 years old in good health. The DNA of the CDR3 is TGTGCCAGCAGGTCCGGGGGGTTGAACACTGAAGCTTTCTTT. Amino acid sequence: CASRSGGLNTEAFF.